The 15 T cell receptor beta chains in this list originate from one sample, sequenced in a study of blood T cell repertoires in COVID-19 (TCRdb year 2020). Library preparation was by the immunoSEQ multiplex PCR assay. This immuneACCESS table, as held by TCRdb, lists in-frame sequences with V and J called but not all clones. Of the missing ones, under half trace to an unresolved V gene in checked studies; the others have no known cause. This sample has just under 150,000 clones in its table, and around 86% of those were observed once. The ten largest make up about two fifths of the sample. Sequencing was done on a sample of peripheral blood. The receptor source for this set is a middle-aged man who had recovered from COVID-19.

The rearrangement joins TRBV7-2 to TRBJ2-5, with 11 bases fitting TRBD1. The CDR3 covers 16 residues. Germline V gene sequence: CDR1 SGHTA, CDR2 FQGNSA. The V and J ends lost 4 bases and 4 bases, in that order; junction bases with no gene match: 8. The CDR3 spells CASSSQPGTGGETQYF. In DNA, the CDR3 is TGTGCCAGCAGCTCTCAGCCCGGGACAGGGGGAGAGACCCAGTACTTC. Together with reference TRBV7-2 and TRBJ2-5, the CDR3 gives the full variable domain: GAGVSQSPSNKVTEKGKDVELRCDPISGHTALYWYRQSLGQGLEFLIYFQGNSAPDKSGLPSDRFSAERTGGSVSTLTIQRTQQEDSAVYLCASSSQPGTGGETQYFGPGTRLLVL.

This clone was seen a few times. This rearrangement joins TRBV2 to TRBJ2-4, with D tentatively TRBD1 (6 bases). Trimming pared 7 bases from V and 6 bases from J, leaving 13 bases between. Germline V CDR1 and CDR2: SNHLY, FYNNEI. The CDR3 is 13 residues long. Here the CDR3 reads CASTGQGLNIQYF. DNA of the CDR3: TGTGCCAGCACGGGGCAGGGGTTAAACATTCAGTACTTC. The whole variable domain, remainder taken from reference TRBV2 and TRBJ2-4, is EPEVTQTPSHQVTQMGQEVILRCVPISNHLYFYWYRQILGQKVEFLVSFYNNEISEKSEIFDDQFSVERPDGSNFTLKIRSTKLEDSAMYFCASTGQGLNIQYFGAGTRLSVL.

The sample holds one count of this clone. The V and J genes are TRBV11-2 and TRBJ2-2; 8 bases match TRBD2. From germline, CDR1 is SGHAT and CDR2 FQNNGV. CDR3 length: 16 amino acids. Trimming took 6 bases from V and 5 from J; bases not matched to a gene: 11. The CDR3: CASRPLSGGRTGELFF. The CDR3 bases are TGTGCCAGCAGACCGTTGAGCGGGGGTCGGACCGGGGAGCTGTTTTTT.

This chain joins TRBV11-3 and TRBJ2-3, with 8 bases fitting TRBD2. V shed 7 bases and J 4 bases; nucleotides not matched to a gene: 4. Germline CDR1 and CDR2: SGHNT and YENEEA. The CDR3 covers 13 residues. CDR3 in amino acids: CASKRRGADTQYF. The CDR3 DNA is TGTGCCAGCAAACGGCGGGGGGCAGATACGCAGTATTTT.

V gene TRBV11-2 combines with J gene TRBJ2-3; TRBD1 aligns across 8 bases. CDR3 length equals 15 residues. CDR1 SGHAT and CDR2 FQNNGV come from the germline V gene. V lost 3 bases, J lost 2 bases, and 4 bases stayed unmatched. The CDR3 loop is CASSFRDRTTDTQYF. In DNA, the CDR3 is TGTGCCAGCAGCTTCCGGGACAGGACCACAGATACGCAGTATTTT.

This chain joins TRBV27 and TRBJ1-5; 8 bases agree with TRBD1. Germline V gene sequence: CDR1 MNHEY, CDR2 SMNVEV (reference sequence). V shed 0 bases and J 6 bases; nucleotides not matched to a gene: 4. This CDR3 has 15 amino acids. The chain's CDR3 is CASSLSGQGLQPQHF. Written as DNA, the CDR3 is TGTGCCAGCAGTTTATCCGGACAGGGTCTTCAGCCCCAGCATTTT.

This sequence joins TRBV19 and TRBJ1-2, with TRBD1 matching 8 bases. The CDR3 has 14 residues. With 3 bases clipped from V and 7 bases from J, the junction kept 7 bases outside the gene matches. The germline V gene encodes CDR1 LNHDA and CDR2 SQIVND (reference sequence). CDR3 in DNA: TGTGCCAGTAGTATCTCAGACAGGGGCGGTGGCTACACCTTC. It codes for CASSISDRGGGYTF.

This clone was observed at least ten times. The V and J genes are TRBV6-6 and TRBJ2-5; tentatively, D is TRBD2 (6 bases). Germline assignment: CDR1 MNHNY and CDR2 SVGAGI (reference sequence). The V end lost 2 bases, the J end lost 5 bases, and 15 bases lay between the germline ends. CDR3 length equals 15 residues. This CDR3 is CASSYLRGETETQYF. Here the CDR3 DNA reads TGTGCCAGCAGTTACCTGCGGGGTGAGACGGAGACCCAGTACTTC.

The chain is built from TRBV4-2 and TRBJ2-1; 7 bases are shared with TRBD2. CDR3 length: 17 amino acids. The V gene end was trimmed by 0 bases and the J gene end by 4 bases; junction bases not matched to a gene: 9. Germline V CDR1 and CDR2: LGHNA, YNFKEQ. The CDR3 coding sequence is TGTGCCAGCAGCCAAGATAGCGGACTAGGGACTTACAATGAGCAGTTCTTC. This codes for CASSQDSGLGTYNEQFF.

The chain combines TRBV10-1 with TRBJ2-5, with 8 bases matching TRBD1. V trimming: 5 bases; J trimming: 14 bases; junction bases outside the gene matches: 13. The CDR3 totals 13 residues. Germline CDR1 WNHNN, CDR2 SYGVQD (reference sequence). The DNA of the CDR3 is TGCGCCAGCAGTAAGGACAGGGCTACTCCCGTCTACTTC. It yields the protein CASSKDRATPVYF.

This chain joins TRBV11-3 and TRBJ2-1; no clear D gene. Trimming took 5 bases from V and 5 from J, leaving 10 bases between them. CDR1 and CDR2 from the germline V gene are SGHNT and YENEEA. The CDR3 is 13 amino acids. CDR3 loop: CASSSTENNEQFF. The CDR3 coding sequence is TGTGCCAGCAGCAGCACAGAAAACAATGAGCAGTTCTTC.

This rearrangement joins TRBV30 to TRBJ1-6; 7 bases match TRBD1. The CDR3 runs 16 residues. CDR1 is GTSNPN, CDR2 SVGIG, per germline (reference sequence). Germline trimming cut 0 bases from V and 6 bases from J; bases unmatched to any gene: 8. In nucleotides, the CDR3 is TGTGCCTGGAGTGTCGGAGGGGGCGCGGGTAATTCACCCCTCCACTTT. Its protein product is CAWSVGGGAGNSPLHF.

This chain joins TRBV9 and TRBJ1-1, with D perhaps matching TRBD1 (6 bases). Germline-derived CDR1 and CDR2 are SGDLS and YYNGEE. CDR3 length: 16 residues. Deletions cut 3 bases from V and 2 bases from J, with 17 bases between. The CDR3 protein is CASSGRPGALNTEAFF. CDR3 bases: TGTGCCAGCAGCGGGAGGCCAGGGGCATTAAACACTGAAGCTTTCTTT.

V gene TRBV3-1 (or the pseudogene TRBV3-2) combines with J gene TRBJ2-7, with D perhaps matching TRBD2 (5 bases). The CDR3 has 13 amino acids. Per the germline V gene, CDR1 is LGHDT and CDR2 is YNNKEL (reference sequence). Trimming removed 3 bases from V and 7 bases from J, with 13 bases in between. CDR3 nucleotides: TGTGCCAGCAGCCATCTCGGGGTCATAGAGCAGTACTTC. Its translation is CASSHLGVIEQYF.

This rearrangement joins TRBV2 to TRBJ1-1; D remains ambiguous. The CDR3 has 12 amino acids. Germline assignment: CDR1 SNHLY and CDR2 FYNNEI. Trimming removed 8 bases from V and 0 bases from J, with 7 bases in between. The DNA of the CDR3 is TGTGCCAGCTACAGCTTGAACACTGAAGCTTTCTTT. It specifies CASYSLNTEAFF.